Shown below are 16 T cell receptor beta chains from a single sample sequenced in a study of CD8+CD57+ T cells in acquired aplastic anemia. TCR beta VDJ and CDR3 profiling used genomic DNA as template. One entry per CDR3 protein, called by TCRdb with MiXCR from the reads. The sample holds some 180,000 distinct CDR3 sequences; approximately 46% are singletons and the top ten take approximately 3%. The sequencing sample was made of sorted CD4+, CD8+, or CD8+CD57+ T cells (not recorded which) from PBMCs. All receptors derive from a human donor in good health.

This clonotype was seen ten or more times. The chain links TRBV12-3 or TRBV12-4 to TRBJ1-6; the D is unclear. Trimming cost V 6 bases and J 5 bases, with 8 bases left between them. There are 13 residues in the CDR3. The DNA for the CDR3 is TGTGCCAGCAGACAGACCAATAATTCACCCCTCCACTTT. It encodes CASRQTNNSPLHF.

This clonotype has at least ten counts. The chain links TRBV24-1 to TRBJ2-3; 9 bases are a match to TRBD2. The V and J ends lost 5 bases and 6 bases, in that order; junction bases with no gene match: 11. From germline, CDR1 is KGHDR and CDR2 SFDVKD. This CDR3 comprises 16 residues. The CDR3 protein is CATSVMTSGGADTQYF. CDR3 coding DNA: TGTGCCACCAGTGTCATGACTAGCGGAGGGGCGGATACGCAGTATTTT.

The V call is TRBV24-1, the J call TRBJ1-4; perhaps TRBD1 as D (5 bases). Germline-derived CDR1 and CDR2 are KGHDR and SFDVKD. V lost 9 bases, J lost 0 bases, and 10 bases lay in between. This CDR3 is 14 amino acids long. CDR3 region: CATQAQATNEKLFF. DNA of the CDR3: TGTGCCACCCAAGCACAGGCAACTAATGAAAAACTGTTTTTT.

This chain links TRBV28 with TRBJ2-7; perhaps TRBD1 as D (6 bases). V was trimmed by 5 bases and J by 5 bases, leaving 19 bases between them. There are 15 residues in the CDR3. CDR1 and CDR2 (germline): MDHEN, SYDVKM. CDR3 loop: CASSQNTGRTHEQYF. The CDR3 DNA reads TGTGCCAGCAGTCAGAATACAGGGCGGACCCACGAGCAGTACTTC.

J is TRBJ2-3 and V is TRBV6-4; D is undetermined. Deletions cut 8 bases from V and 0 bases from J, with 9 bases between. CDR3 length: 13 amino acids. Germline assignment: CDR1 MRHNA and CDR2 SNTAGT. The CDR3 nucleotides read TGTGCCAGCTCCACGAAGAGCACAGATACGCAGTATTTT. It codes for CASSTKSTDTQYF.

The chain uses TRBV29-1 and TRBJ2-1; 8 bases match TRBD2. Germline CDR1 and CDR2: SQVTM and ANQGSEA. The CDR3 is made up of 13 amino acids. Trimming cost V 4 bases and J 4 bases; bases outside gene matches: 3. CDR3 residues: CSVAGGEYNEQFF. CDR3 in DNA: TGCAGCGTTGCCGGGGGGGAGTACAATGAGCAGTTCTTC.

The gene calls are TRBV19 and TRBJ2-5; 7 bases fit TRBD2. V dropped 3 bases and J dropped 10; count of bases not matched to a gene: 5. From germline, CDR1 is LNHDA and CDR2 SQIVND (reference sequence). There are 12 residues in the CDR3. CDR3 sequence: CASSMGGRSQYF. The DNA of the CDR3 is TGTGCCAGTAGTATGGGGGGGAGGAGCCAGTACTTC.

This rearrangement joins TRBV28 to TRBJ1-4; D gene ambiguous. Deletions cut 7 bases from V and 0 bases from J, with 9 bases between. The CDR3 has 14 amino acids. Looked up from germline, CDR1 is MDHEN and CDR2 is SYDVKM. The CDR3 nucleotides are TGTGCCAGCACCATTTCTCCAACTAATGAAAAACTGTTTTTT. Translating gives CASTISPTNEKLFF.

The genes are TRBV24-1 and TRBJ2-1, with 13 bases lining up with TRBD2. The CDR3 covers 17 residues. V lost 4 bases, J lost 6 bases, and 8 bases stayed unmatched. CDR1 and CDR2 from the germline V gene are KGHDR and SFDVKD. The CDR3 bases are TGTGCCACCAGTGACCGAATCGGACTAGCGGGAGTCAATGAGCAGTTCTTC. This sequence encodes CATSDRIGLAGVNEQFF.

J is TRBJ2-7 and V is TRBV19; 9 nucleotides agree with TRBD1. J was trimmed by 3 bases and V by 5 bases; bases with no gene match: 5. Per the germline V gene, CDR1 is LNHDA and CDR2 is SQIVND (reference sequence). There are 14 residues in the CDR3. The CDR3 DNA reads TGTGCCAGTAGTTTCGGGACAGGGTTCTACGAGCAGTACTTC. It yields the protein CASSFGTGFYEQYF.

The sample holds many counts of this clonotype. This chain joins TRBV12-3 or TRBV12-4 and TRBJ2-3; unclear D gene. The V end lost 7 bases, the J end lost 6 bases, and 17 bases lay between the germline ends. The CDR3 runs to 14 residues. In DNA form, the CDR3 reads TGTGCCAGCAATACCAGAGGACCACGGGATACGCAGTATTTT. Its translation: CASNTRGPRDTQYF.

This clonotype was recorded a few times. The chain employs TRBV7-2 and TRBJ1-4; 7 nucleotides line up with TRBD1. The CDR3 has 13 residues. Germline loops: CDR1 SGHTA, CDR2 FQGNSA. V dropped 5 bases and J dropped 8; count of bases not matched to a gene: 5. CDR3 region: CASSRQGREKLFF. DNA for the CDR3: TGTGCCAGCAGCCGACAGGGTAGGGAAAAACTGTTTTTT.

A note on this clonotype: A single base separates this from a much larger clone, so it may be a read error. This chain uses TRBV3-1 with TRBJ2-7, with D tentatively TRBD2 (6 bases). This CDR3 comprises 14 residues. Trimming removed 1 base at V and 5 bases at J, with 12 bases between. The germline CDR1 and CDR2 sequences are LGHDT and YNNKEL (reference sequence). The CDR3 region is CASSQAAGRNEQYF. In DNA form, the CDR3 reads TGTGCCAGCAGCCAAGCGGCAGGGAGGAACGAGCAGTACTTC.

The chain has TRBV19 and TRBJ2-5; D is possibly TRBD1 (5 bases). The germline CDR1 and CDR2 sequences are LNHDA and SQIVND (reference sequence). Trimming cost V 4 bases and J 6 bases, with 15 bases left between them. This CDR3 has 14 amino acids. The CDR3 DNA reads TGTGCCAGTAGTAGCAGGGATGGGGTTCAGACCCAGTACTTC. Its protein is CASSSRDGVQTQYF.

As to this clonotype: A read error may explain this, as a much larger clone is one base away. V and J are TRBV5-1 and TRBJ2-5, with no clear D. The CDR3 contains 14 residues. Germline V gene sequence: CDR1 SGHRS, CDR2 YFSETQ. CDR3 nucleotide sequence: TGCGCCAGCAGCTTAGGCTCCCCCGGAGAGGCCCAGTACTTC. Protein: CASSLGSPGEAQYF. The complete variable domain, with remaining parts taken from reference TRBV5-1 and TRBJ2-5, reads KAGVTQTPRYLIKTRGQQVTLSCSPISGHRSVSWYQQTPGQGLQFLFEYFSETQRNKGNFPGRFSGRQFSNSRSEMNVSTLELGDSALYLCASSLGSPGEAQYFGPGTRLLVL.

As to this clonotype: A junction end diverges from the germline sequence, so it may reflect a read error. V usage is TRBV2 and J usage is TRBJ2-1, with TRBD1 identical over 7 bases. This CDR3 spans 13 amino acids. Germline CDR1 SNHLY, CDR2 FYNNEI. The DNA for the CDR3 is TGTGCCAGCAGTAGACAGGGCTACAATGAGCGGTTCTTC. Its translation is CASSRQGYNERFF.